A single sample gave rise to the 5 T cell receptor beta chains below, sequenced in a study of T cells in Graves' hyperthyroidism and ophthalmopathy. TCR beta CDR3 regions were amplified from RNA. A set of HTBI primers served as the primers for a first-round RT-PCR of the TCR CDR3. TCRdb itself ran the multiplex PCR reads through MiXCR, one entry per CDR3 protein. Of around 620,000 distinct CDR3 sequences in the sample, around 42% were seen once. The sequenced material came from peripheral blood or thyroid tissue (not recorded which). The receptors stem from an adult woman with Graves' disease, either hyperthyroidism or ophthalmopathy (not recorded which).

This clonotype has a handful of counts. The chain carries TRBV7-6 and TRBJ2-6, with D unclear. This CDR3 contains 16 residues. The germline V and J ends were trimmed by 1 base and 0 bases, with 7 bases remaining between them. CDR1 SGHVS and CDR2 FNYEAQ come from the germline V gene. The CDR3 is CASSLGWGSGANVLTF. The DNA for the CDR3 is TGTGCCAGCAGCTTAGGATGGGGCTCTGGGGCCAACGTCCTGACTTTC. The full variable domain, rest sourced from reference TRBV7-6 and TRBJ2-6, is GAGVSQSPRYKVTKRGQDVALRCDPISGHVSLYWYRQALGQGPEFLTYFNYEAQQDKSGLPNDRFSAERPEGSISTLTIQRTEQRDSAMYRCASSLGWGSGANVLTFGAGSRLTVL.

This clonotype was detected ten times or more. This rearrangement joins TRBV7-2 to TRBJ2-7; D unclear. The CDR3 has 13 amino acids. Germline values: CDR1 SGHTA, CDR2 FQGNSA. The ends were cut back, 2 bases at V and 3 bases at J, with 8 bases in the middle. Here the CDR3 reads CASSLTGHYEQYF. The DNA for the CDR3 is TGTGCCAGCAGCTTAACGGGCCACTACGAGCAGTACTTC.

The V call is TRBV29-1, the J call TRBJ2-5; D is tentatively TRBD1 or TRBD2 (5 bases each). V lost 4 bases to trimming and J lost 4 bases, with 13 bases between them. Germline lookup yields CDR1 SQVTM and CDR2 ANQGSEA. The CDR3 has 13 amino acids. The CDR3 loop reads CSVARGGAETQYF. CDR3 nucleotide sequence: TGCAGCGTTGCTCGGGGCGGAGCAGAGACCCAGTACTTC.

This clonotype was observed at least ten times. The chain employs TRBV20-1 and TRBJ2-7; TRBD2 matches at 13 bases. The CDR3 is 13 residues long. The V gene end was trimmed by 5 bases and the J gene end by 9 bases; junction bases not matched to a gene: 7. Germline V gives CDR1 DFQATT, CDR2 SNEGSKA (reference sequence). The CDR3 reads CSAVWTSGGTQYF. The CDR3, as DNA: TGCAGTGCTGTTTGGACTAGCGGGGGAACGCAGTACTTC.

This clonotype appeared many times. The genes are TRBV5-8 and TRBJ1-1, with D possibly matching TRBD1 (5 bases). From germline, CDR1 is SGHTS and CDR2 YDEGEE. Trimming removed 7 bases from V and 4 bases from J, with 17 bases in between. This CDR3 spans 14 amino acids. The CDR3 DNA reads TGTGCCAGCCGGTGGGGGGTAGGGAGCACTGAAGCTTTCTTT. It translates to CASRWGVGSTEAFF.